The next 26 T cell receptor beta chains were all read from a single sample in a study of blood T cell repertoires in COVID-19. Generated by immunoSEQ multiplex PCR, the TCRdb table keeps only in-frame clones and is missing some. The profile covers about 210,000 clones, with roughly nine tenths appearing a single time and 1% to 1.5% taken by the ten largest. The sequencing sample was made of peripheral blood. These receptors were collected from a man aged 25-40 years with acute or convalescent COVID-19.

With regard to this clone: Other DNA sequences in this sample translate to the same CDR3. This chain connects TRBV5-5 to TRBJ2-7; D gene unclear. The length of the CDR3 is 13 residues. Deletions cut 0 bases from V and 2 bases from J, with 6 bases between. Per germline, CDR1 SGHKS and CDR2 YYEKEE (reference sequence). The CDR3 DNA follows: TGTGCCAGCAGCTTGGGGCCAACCTACGAGCAGTACTTC. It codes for CASSLGPTYEQYF.

This CDR3 reads CASEGGQAFYGYTF. The DNA for the CDR3 is TGTGCAAGTGAGGGGGGGCAGGCTTTCTATGGCTACACCTTC. This rearrangement joins TRBV12-2 to TRBJ1-2. TRBV12-2 is marked as a pseudogene. The CDR3 contains 14 residues.

This chain's CDR3 is CASSFRDRDTDTQYF. CDR3 DNA: TGCGCCAGCAGCTTCCGGGACAGGGATACAGATACGCAGTATTTT. The chain carries TRBV5-1 and TRBJ2-3; 9 nucleotides align to TRBD1. The CDR3 is made up of 15 amino acids. V gave up 2 bases and J gave up 3 bases; unmatched junction bases: 4. Germline CDR1 is SGHRS and CDR2 is YFSETQ.

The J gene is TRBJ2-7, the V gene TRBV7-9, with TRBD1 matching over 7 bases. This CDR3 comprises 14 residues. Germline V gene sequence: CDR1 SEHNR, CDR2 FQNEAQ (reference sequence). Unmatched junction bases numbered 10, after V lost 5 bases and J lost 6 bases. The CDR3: CASSETRGSSEQYF. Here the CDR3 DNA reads TGTGCCAGCAGCGAGACCAGGGGGAGCTCCGAGCAGTACTTC.

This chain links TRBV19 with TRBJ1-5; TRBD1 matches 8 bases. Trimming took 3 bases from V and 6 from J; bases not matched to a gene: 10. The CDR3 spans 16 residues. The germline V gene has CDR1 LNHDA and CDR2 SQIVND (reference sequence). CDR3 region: CASSIPRTGRGQPQHF. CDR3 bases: TGTGCCAGTAGTATTCCGCGGACAGGGCGCGGTCAGCCCCAGCATTTT.

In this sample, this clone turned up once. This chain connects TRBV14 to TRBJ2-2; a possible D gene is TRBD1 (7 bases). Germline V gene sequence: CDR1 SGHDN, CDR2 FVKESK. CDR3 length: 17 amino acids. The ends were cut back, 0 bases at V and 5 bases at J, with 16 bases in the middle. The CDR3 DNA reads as TGTGCCAGCAGCCAAGATTCGGAGACAGGGAGGACCGGGGAGCTGTTTTTT. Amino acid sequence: CASSQDSETGRTGELFF.

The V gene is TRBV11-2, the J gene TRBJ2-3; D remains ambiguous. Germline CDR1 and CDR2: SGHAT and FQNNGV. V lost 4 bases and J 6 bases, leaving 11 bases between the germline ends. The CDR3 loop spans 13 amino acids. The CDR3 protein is CASSSGTMDTQYF. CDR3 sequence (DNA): TGTGCCAGCAGCTCAGGAACAATGGATACGCAGTATTTT.

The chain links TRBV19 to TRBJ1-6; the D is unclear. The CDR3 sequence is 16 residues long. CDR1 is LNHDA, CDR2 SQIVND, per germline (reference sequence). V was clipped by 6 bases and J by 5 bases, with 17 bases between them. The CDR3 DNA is TGTGCCAGTAGAGCCCCAACAGATGACCATAATTCACCCCTCCACTTT. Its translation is CASRAPTDDHNSPLHF.

The CDR3, as DNA: TGTGCCAGCAGTACCAGGGTGGATAATGAAAAACTGTTTTTT. It encodes CASSTRVDNEKLFF. The gene calls are TRBV27 and TRBJ1-4, with a possible D match to TRBD1 (5 bases). The length of the CDR3 is 14 residues. V gave up 5 bases and J gave up 4 bases, with 11 bases separating them. Germline loops: CDR1 MNHEY, CDR2 SMNVEV (reference sequence).

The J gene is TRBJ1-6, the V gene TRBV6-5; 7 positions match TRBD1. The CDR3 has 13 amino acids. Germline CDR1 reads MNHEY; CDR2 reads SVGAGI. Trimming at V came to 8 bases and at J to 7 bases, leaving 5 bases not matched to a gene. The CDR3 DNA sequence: TGTGCCAGCTGGGGACAGAAAAATTCACCCCTCCACTTT. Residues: CASWGQKNSPLHF.

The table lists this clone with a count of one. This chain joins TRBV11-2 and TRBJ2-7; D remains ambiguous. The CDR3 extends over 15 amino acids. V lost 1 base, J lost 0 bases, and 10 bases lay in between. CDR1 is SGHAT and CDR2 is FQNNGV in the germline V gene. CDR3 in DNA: TGTGCCAGCAGCTTAGGGCCAAGCGTCTCCTACGAGCAGTACTTC. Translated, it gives CASSLGPSVSYEQYF.

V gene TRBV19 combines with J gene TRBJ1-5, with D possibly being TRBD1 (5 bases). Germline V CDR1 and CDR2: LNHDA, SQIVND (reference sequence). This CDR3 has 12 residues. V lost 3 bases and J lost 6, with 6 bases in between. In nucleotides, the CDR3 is TGTGCCAGTAGTATGGACATTCAGCCCCAGCATTTT. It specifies CASSMDIQPQHF.

Here the CDR3 reads CASSLGQGLTDTQYF. The CDR3 DNA reads as TGTGCCAGCAGCCTCGGACAGGGGCTCACAGATACGCAGTATTTT. This rearrangement joins TRBV11-2 to TRBJ2-3; 9 positions agree with TRBD1. This CDR3 spans 15 amino acids. Germline V gene lookup returns CDR1 SGHAT and CDR2 FQNNGV. The junction had 5 bases not matched to a gene; V was cut back by 5 bases and J by 2 bases.

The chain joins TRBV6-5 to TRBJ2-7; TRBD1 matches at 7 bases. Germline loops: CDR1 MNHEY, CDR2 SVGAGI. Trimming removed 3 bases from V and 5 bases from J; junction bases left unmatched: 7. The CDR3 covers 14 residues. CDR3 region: CASSYYPTGHEQYF. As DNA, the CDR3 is TGTGCCAGCAGTTATTATCCGACAGGGCACGAGCAGTACTTC.

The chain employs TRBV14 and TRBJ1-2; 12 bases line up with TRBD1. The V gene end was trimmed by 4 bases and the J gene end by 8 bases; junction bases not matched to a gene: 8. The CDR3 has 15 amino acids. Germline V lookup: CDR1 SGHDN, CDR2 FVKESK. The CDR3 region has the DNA TGTGCCAGCAGCCCCACGGGACAGGGGGCCAGGGGCTACACCTTC. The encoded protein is CASSPTGQGARGYTF.

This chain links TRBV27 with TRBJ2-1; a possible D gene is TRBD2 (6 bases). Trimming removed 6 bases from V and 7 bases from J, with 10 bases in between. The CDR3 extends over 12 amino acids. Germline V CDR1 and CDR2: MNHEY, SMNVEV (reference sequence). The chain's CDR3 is CASSLGGNEQFF. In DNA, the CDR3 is TGTGCCAGCAGCCTTGGAGGGAATGAGCAGTTCTTC.

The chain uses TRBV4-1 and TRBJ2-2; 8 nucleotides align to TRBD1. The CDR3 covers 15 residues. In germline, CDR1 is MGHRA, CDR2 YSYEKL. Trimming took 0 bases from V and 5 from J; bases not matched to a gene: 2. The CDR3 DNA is TGCGCCAGCAGCCAAGAAACAGGGGGGACCGGGGAGCTGTTTTTT. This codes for CASSQETGGTGELFF.

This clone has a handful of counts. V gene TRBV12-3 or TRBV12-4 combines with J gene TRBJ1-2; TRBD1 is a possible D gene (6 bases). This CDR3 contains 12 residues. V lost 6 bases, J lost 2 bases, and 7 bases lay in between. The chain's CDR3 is CASRGQNYGYTF. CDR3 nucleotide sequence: TGTGCCAGCAGAGGACAGAACTATGGCTACACCTTC.

CDR3 sequence reads: CASSLGEAGRQYF. The CDR3 DNA is TGTGCCAGCAGCTTAGGGGAGGCGGGAAGACAGTATTTT. The chain is built from TRBV7-2 and TRBJ2-3; D perhaps matches TRBD2 (6 bases). CDR3 length: 13 residues. V dropped 1 base and J dropped 12 bases, with 14 bases sitting between them. Germline values: CDR1 SGHTA, CDR2 FQGNSA. The complete variable domain, with remaining parts taken from reference TRBV7-2 and TRBJ2-3, reads GAGVSQSPSNKVTEKGKDVELRCDPISGHTALYWYRQSLGQGLEFLIYFQGNSAPDKSGLPSDRFSAERTGGSVSTLTIQRTQQEDSAVYLCASSLGEAGRQYFGPGTRLTVL.

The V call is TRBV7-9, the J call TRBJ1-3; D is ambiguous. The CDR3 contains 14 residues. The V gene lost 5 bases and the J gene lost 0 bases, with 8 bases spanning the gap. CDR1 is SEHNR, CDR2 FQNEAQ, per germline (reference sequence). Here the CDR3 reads CASSTHSSGNTIYF. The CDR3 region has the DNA TGTGCCAGCAGCACACACAGCTCTGGAAACACCATATATTTT. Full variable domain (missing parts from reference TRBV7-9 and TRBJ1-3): DTGVSQNPRHKITKRGQNVTFRCDPISEHNRLYWYRQTLGQGPEFLTYFQNEAQLEKSRLLSDRFSAERPKGSFSTLEIQRTEQGDSAMYLCASSTHSSGNTIYFGEGSWLTVV.

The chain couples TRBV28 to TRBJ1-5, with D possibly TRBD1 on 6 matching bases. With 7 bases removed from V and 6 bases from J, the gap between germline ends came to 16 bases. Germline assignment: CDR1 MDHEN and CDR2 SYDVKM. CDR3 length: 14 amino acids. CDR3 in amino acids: CASIRRGGPQPQHF. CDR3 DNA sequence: TGTGCCAGCATACGAAGGGGGGGACCTCAGCCCCAGCATTTT.

The CDR3 loop reads CATSRDRTGEAFF. CDR3 nucleotides: TGTGCCACCAGCAGAGATCGGACAGGCGAAGCTTTCTTT. The chain uses TRBV15 and TRBJ1-1; 7 bases fit TRBD1. Per the germline V gene, CDR1 is LNHNV and CDR2 is YYDKDF (reference sequence). CDR3 length: 13 residues. The V gene end was trimmed by 0 bases and the J gene end by 8 bases; junction bases not matched to a gene: 3.

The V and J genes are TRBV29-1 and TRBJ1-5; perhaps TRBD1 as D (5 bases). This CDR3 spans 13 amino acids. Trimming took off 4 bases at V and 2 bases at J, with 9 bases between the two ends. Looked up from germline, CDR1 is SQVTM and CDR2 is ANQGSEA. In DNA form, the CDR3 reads TGCAGCGTTGGGCGGGGGGGCAATCAGCCCCAGCATTTT. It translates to CSVGRGGNQPQHF.

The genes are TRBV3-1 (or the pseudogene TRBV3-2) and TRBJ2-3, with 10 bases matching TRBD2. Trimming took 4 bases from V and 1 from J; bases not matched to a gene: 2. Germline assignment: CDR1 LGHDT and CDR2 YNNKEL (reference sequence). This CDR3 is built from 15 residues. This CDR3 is CASSRLAGGTDTQYF. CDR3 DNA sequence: TGTGCCAGCAGCCGTCTAGCGGGAGGCACAGATACGCAGTATTTT.

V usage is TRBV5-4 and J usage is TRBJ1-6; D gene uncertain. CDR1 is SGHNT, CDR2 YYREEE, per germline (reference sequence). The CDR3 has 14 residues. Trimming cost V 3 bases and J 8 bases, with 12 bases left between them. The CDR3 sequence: CASSSPGRDSPLHF. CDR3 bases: TGTGCCAGCAGCTCCCCGGGTCGGGATTCACCCCTCCACTTT.

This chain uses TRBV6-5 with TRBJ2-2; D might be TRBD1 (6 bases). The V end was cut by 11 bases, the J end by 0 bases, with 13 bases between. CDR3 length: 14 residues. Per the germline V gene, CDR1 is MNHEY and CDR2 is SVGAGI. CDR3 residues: CAANRASNTGELFF. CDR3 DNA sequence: TGTGCCGCCAACAGGGCGTCGAACACCGGGGAGCTGTTTTTT.